The entry below gives a single T cell receptor beta chain sequence along with its context. Its antigen is currently unknown. This record comes from a study of cytomegalovirus exposure and HLA in healthy donors. V was trimmed by 1 base and J by 6 bases, leaving 16 bases between them. Germline CDR1 SGHTA, CDR2 FQGNSA. This CDR3 has 15 amino acids. The PCR had 60 Vbeta and 13 Jbeta primers. Sequencing used immunoSEQ multiplex PCR; TCRdb keeps in-frame clones, though not all of them. The table has around 150,000 clones, 80% to 90% seen once. Study findings and constraints: Productive rates of about 90% or about 30% were seen for most TCR beta V segments in an earlier analysis. The only immune exposure information that was available was CMV serostatus. Altogether, 164 TCR beta chains were recorded as cytomegalovirus-associated. A highly shared variant cluster was judged a likely technical artifact.

The rearrangement links TRBV7-2 to TRBJ2-7; a weak D match, TRBD2 (6 bases). The sequenced sample was PBMCs. The TCR originated in a young woman in good health and CMV-seronegative. CDR3 protein: CASSLVSRVGGEQYF. CDR3 in DNA: TGTGCCAGCAGCTTAGTTTCCAGGGTGGGGGGCGAGCAGTACTTC.